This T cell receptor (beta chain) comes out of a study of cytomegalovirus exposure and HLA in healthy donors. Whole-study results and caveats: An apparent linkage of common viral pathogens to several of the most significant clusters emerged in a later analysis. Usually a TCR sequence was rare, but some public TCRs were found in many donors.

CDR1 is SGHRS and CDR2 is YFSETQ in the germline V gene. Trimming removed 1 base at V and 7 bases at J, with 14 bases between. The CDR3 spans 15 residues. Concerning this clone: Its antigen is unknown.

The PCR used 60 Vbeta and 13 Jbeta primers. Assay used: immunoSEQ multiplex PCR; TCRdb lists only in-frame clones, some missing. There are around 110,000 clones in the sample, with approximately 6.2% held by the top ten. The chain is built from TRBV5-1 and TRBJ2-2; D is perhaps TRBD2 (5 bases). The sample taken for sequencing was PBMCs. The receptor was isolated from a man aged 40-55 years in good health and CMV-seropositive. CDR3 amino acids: CASSLPGGPDGELFF. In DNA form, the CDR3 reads TGCGCCAGCAGCTTGCCCGGAGGCCCGGACGGGGAGCTGTTTTTT.